These 2 T cell receptor beta chains were all obtained from the same sample, sequenced in a study of T cell changes during pregnancy in multiple sclerosis. TCRdb keeps only in-frame clones here, not all; method: immunoSEQ multiplex PCR. The sample consists of 42,000 or so clones, 90% of them appearing once. The sequences come from CD8+ T cells from peripheral blood mononuclear cells, collected in the first trimester of pregnancy. The receptors were sampled from a female donor with multiple sclerosis, enrolled in a pregnancy study.

V is TRBV27 and J is TRBJ1-3; D remains unclear. V was shortened by 0 bases and J by 0 bases, with 6 bases between the two germline ends. There are 15 residues in the CDR3. Germline-derived CDR1 and CDR2 are MNHEY and SMNVEV (reference sequence). CDR3 amino acids: CASSLSISSGNTIYF. The CDR3 nucleotides are TGTGCCAGCAGTTTATCGATCAGCTCTGGAAACACCATATATTTT.

The chain is built from TRBV30 and TRBJ2-7; 9 bases line up with TRBD1. V lost 2 bases and J lost 4; bases outside the gene matches: 9. CDR1 is GTSNPN and CDR2 is SVGIG in the germline V gene (reference sequence). This CDR3 has 15 amino acids. The CDR3 sequence is CAWSLGTGPLYEQYF. For the CDR3, the DNA is TGTGCCTGGAGTTTAGGGACAGGGCCTTTATACGAGCAGTACTTC. The full variable domain, in which reference TRBV30 and TRBJ2-7 provide the parts outside the CDR3, is SQTIHQWPATLVQPVGSPLSLECTVEGTSNPNLYWYRQAAGRGLQLLFYSVGIGQISSEVPQNLSASRPQDRQFILSSKKLLLSDSGFYLCAWSLGTGPLYEQYFGPGTRLTVT.